This T cell receptor (beta chain) was sequenced for a study of Graves' ophthalmopathy and Graves' hyperthyroidism. Study background: Hyperthyroidism counted as stable given no ophthalmopathy within 18 months of follow-up.

This clonotype occurred many times. Eligible hyperthyroidism cases comprised new diagnoses of under 2 months' duration in individuals aged 18 to 65. The sequenced template was RNA, covering the TCR beta CDR3 region. HTBI-primed first-round RT-PCR preceded second-round multiplex PCR. TCRdb reanalysed the multiplex PCR reads using MiXCR and keeps one entry per CDR3 protein. The sample has around 1.1 million distinct CDR3 sequences, roughly 35% seen once. This CDR3 has 14 residues. V dropped 2 bases and J dropped 3 bases, with 10 bases sitting between them. The germline V gene encodes CDR1 SGHTA and CDR2 FQGNSA.

The sample taken for sequencing was peripheral blood or thyroid tissue (not recorded which). The receptor was derived from an adult man with Graves' hyperthyroidism. The chain joins TRBV7-2 to TRBJ1-2, with no clear D. CDR3 in DNA: TGTGCCAGCAGCTTAAGGCTATCCCACTATGGCTACACCTTC. Residues: CASSLRLSHYGYTF.